The rows below give T cell receptor beta chains drawn from one sample of a study of T cell changes during pregnancy in multiple sclerosis. Sequenced by immunoSEQ multiplex PCR; TCRdb stores in-frame clones only, minus some. The sample shows around 56,000 clones, roughly 94% of them seen only once. The sample in question was CD8+ T cells from peripheral blood mononuclear cells, obtained after pregnancy. The receptors here all came from a female donor with multiple sclerosis, enrolled in a pregnancy study. Both conserved end residues are part of each CDR3. Fields, in order: clone size, V gene, J gene, D gene, CDR3 DNA, CDR3 protein. A D gene is named only where the DNA matches it firmly. The size of a clone is reported for some rows only, either as once, few or many, or as a class for expanded clones.

>.|TRBV28|TRBJ2-4|TRBD2
TGTGCCAGCAGTTTAAGGAGCGGGGTTGGAAACATTCAGTACTTC
CASSLRSGVGNIQYF
>.|TRBV7-8|TRBJ2-2|TRBD2
TGTGCCGGGAGCGGGAGGGTGCGAACCGGGGAGCTGTTTTTT
CAGSGRVRTGELFF
>.|TRBV10-1|TRBJ1-1|.
TGCGCCAGCAGTCGAGTCCTTGACGGCGGGAACACTGAAGCTTTCTTT
CASSRVLDGGNTEAFF
>.|TRBV18|TRBJ1-2|TRBD1
TGTGCCAGCTCACCAGGACAGGGCTATGGCTACACCTTC
CASSPGQGYGYTF
>.|TRBV2|TRBJ2-1|TRBD1
TGTGCCAGCAGAGCGACAGGGGGCTCCTACAATGAGCAGTTCTTC
CASRATGGSYNEQFF
>.|TRBV7-9|TRBJ1-3|.
TGTGCCAGCAGCTTAGTTCCCAACTCTGGAAACACCATATATTTT
CASSLVPNSGNTIYF
>.|TRBV7-9|TRBJ2-3|.
TGTGCCAGCAGAGGACTAGGGGGGCCAGATACGCAGTATTTT
CASRGLGGPDTQYF
>.|TRBV2|TRBJ1-2|.
TGTGCCAGCAGTGAATACATGGGGGGAAGGGACTATGGCTACACCTTC
CASSEYMGGRDYGYTF
>.|TRBV5-6|TRBJ2-1|TRBD2
TGTGCCAGCAGCTTTAAGCTAGCGGCGTACAATGAGCAGTTCTTC
CASSFKLAAYNEQFF
>.|TRBV30|TRBJ2-7|.
TGTGCCTGGAGGTTCCAGATGTCCTACGAGCAGTACTTC
CAWRFQMSYEQYF
>once|TRBV27|TRBJ2-1|TRBD2
TGTGCCAGCAGTTTGGGGGGAGGGAGGAATGAGCAGTTCTTC
CASSLGGGRNEQFF
>.|TRBV29-1|TRBJ2-1|TRBD1
TGCAGCGTTGTGGAGGGGGGACAGGGCCATGAGCAGTTCTTC
CSVVEGGQGHEQFF
>.|TRBV6-6|TRBJ2-2|TRBD2
TGTGCCAGCAGTAGACTAGCGCGCATCACCGGGGAGCTGTTTTTT
CASSRLARITGELFF
>.|TRBV5-4|TRBJ2-7|TRBD2
TGTGCCAGCAGTGCCCGAGGGGAGGGGTTCCCCTACGAGCAGTACTTC
CASSARGEGFPYEQYF
>.|TRBV10-1|TRBJ2-7|TRBD2
TGCGCCAGCAGTACTGCGGGAGGCTACGAGCAGTACTTC
CASSTAGGYEQYF
>.|TRBV5-8|TRBJ1-1|.
TGTGCCAGCAGCCCGAGGGCAGGGCGGGGAGCTTTCTTT
CASSPRAGRGAFF
>.|TRBV27|TRBJ2-7|.
TGTGCCAGCAGTTTGGGGCAGGGGTCCTACGAGCAGTACTTC
CASSLGQGSYEQYF
>.|TRBV5-1|TRBJ2-2|TRBD1
TGCGCCAGCAGCTTGGGGACAGGGACCGGGGAGCTGTTTTTT
CASSLGTGTGELFF
>.|TRBV4-2|TRBJ1-2|.
TGTGCCAGCAGCCAAGATCGCGGGGTGGCCTATGGCTACACCTTC
CASSQDRGVAYGYTF
>.|TRBV6-5|TRBJ2-7|.
TGTGCCAGCAGTTACCATACAGGGATGGGCTACGAGCAGTACTTC
CASSYHTGMGYEQYF
>.|TRBV7-7|TRBJ1-5|.
TGTGCCAGCAGCCGGACAGTTAATCAGCCCCAGCATTTT
CASSRTVNQPQHF
>.|TRBV28|TRBJ1-5|TRBD1
TGTGCCAGCAGTTTAGACAGGGCCCTAAAGCCCCAGCATTTT
CASSLDRALKPQHF
>.|TRBV5-4|TRBJ2-3|TRBD2
TGTGCCAGCAGCTGGGGGGGGGATGGGACGCAGTATTTT
CASSWGGDGTQYF
>.|TRBV19|TRBJ1-1|TRBD1
TGTGCCAGTATGAGGGACAGGGTCACTGAAGCTTTCTTT
CASMRDRVTEAFF
>.|TRBV13|TRBJ2-3|.
TGTGCCAGCAGCGAGAGGACAGATACGCAGTATTTT
CASSERTDTQYF
>.|TRBV18|TRBJ2-1|TRBD1
TGTGCCAGCTCACCGGGACAGGGGTCCTACAATGAGCAGTTCTTC
CASSPGQGSYNEQFF
>once|TRBV27|TRBJ2-7|.
TGTGCCAGCAGTTTTTCAGAAAACTACGAGCAGTACTTC
CASSFSENYEQYF
>.|TRBV5-1|TRBJ2-7|TRBD2
TGCGCCAGCAGCTTGGGTAGCGGGAGAAATGAGCAGTACTTC
CASSLGSGRNEQYF
>.|TRBV6-5|TRBJ1-2|.
TGTGCCAGCAGTAGTTCAGGGGAGGGCTACACCTTC
CASSSSGEGYTF
>.|TRBV25-1|TRBJ2-7|TRBD2
TGTGCCAGCAGTGAAGAAGTTAGCGGGCGGGCTAAGTCGGGAGAGCAGTACTTC
CASSEEVSGRAKSGEQYF
>few|TRBV7-8|TRBJ1-3|.
TGTGCCAGCAGCTTAGCTCTTGGAAACACCATATATTTT
CASSLALGNTIYF
>.|TRBV5-1|TRBJ2-1|TRBD2
TGCGCCAGCAGCATCACTAGCGGGGACAATGAGCAGTTCTTC
CASSITSGDNEQFF
>.|TRBV7-8|TRBJ1-3|.
TGTGCCAGCAGCCCCACCGCGTCTGGAAACACCATATATTTT
CASSPTASGNTIYF
>.|TRBV4-1|TRBJ1-1|TRBD1
TGCGCCAGCAGCCAAACAGGGGGTAAGGGCCCTGAAGCTTTCTTT
CASSQTGGKGPEAFF
>.|TRBV6-6|TRBJ2-2|.
TGTGCCAGCAGCCTTTATGCGAACACCGGGGAGCTGTTTTTT
CASSLYANTGELFF
>.|TRBV25-1|TRBJ2-7|TRBD2
TGTGCCAGCAGTGGACCATCCTTTCTAGCGGGAGGAAGCGAGCAGTACTTC
CASSGPSFLAGGSEQYF
>.|TRBV14|TRBJ1-2|TRBD1
TGTGCCAGCAGCCAAGATATGAGACAGGGGTTAATCTATGGCTACACCTTC
CASSQDMRQGLIYGYTF
>.|TRBV2|TRBJ1-5|.
TGTGCCAGCAGTGAACCCGAGAGCAATCAGCCCCAGCATTTT
CASSEPESNQPQHF
>.|TRBV5-1|TRBJ2-1|TRBD2
TGCGCCAGCAGTGCCGGGCGGGAGGGTTTTTATGAGCAGTTCTTC
CASSAGREGFYEQFF
>.|TRBV13|TRBJ2-7|.
TGTGCCAGCAGCTCGTCCTACGAGCAGTACTTC
CASSSSYEQYF
>.|TRBV27|TRBJ2-5|TRBD2
TGTGCCAGCAGTTCTAGGGGGGACGGACTAGCGGGAGTTCACCAGTACTTC
CASSSRGDGLAGVHQYF
>.|TRBV7-6|TRBJ1-5|.
TGTGCCAGCAGCCCGCAGGGGAGAAAGCCCCAGCATTTT
CASSPQGRKPQHF
>.|TRBV19|TRBJ2-1|.
TGTGCCAGTAGCAGCGATCTGGGCAATGAGCAGTTCTTC
CASSSDLGNEQFF
>.|TRBV7-2|TRBJ2-3|TRBD2
TGTGCCAGCAGCTTAGCGCCACTAGCGGGAGGTTCTAGCACAGATACGCAGTATTTT
CASSLAPLAGGSSTDTQYF
>.|TRBV25-1|TRBJ2-5|.
TGTGCCAGCAGTGAAGTGATTGCAGGGGGGTTCCAAGAGACCCAGTACTTC
CASSEVIAGGFQETQYF
>once|TRBV4-3|TRBJ2-5|.
TGCGCCAGCAGCCAAGATTTCGATTTAACAGGCGAAGAGACCCAGTACTTC
CASSQDFDLTGEETQYF
>.|TRBV7-9|TRBJ2-7|TRBD2
TGTGCCAGCAGCCCCGACGGGGGGTCCCACGAGCAGTACTTC
CASSPDGGSHEQYF
>.|TRBV5-1|TRBJ2-7|.
TGCGCCAGCAGCCCGGACTTTTCCTACGAGCAGTACTTC
CASSPDFSYEQYF
>.|TRBV23-1|TRBJ2-1|.
TGCGCCAGCAGTAACAACAGGGATAAATCCTACAATGAGCAGTTCTTC
CASSNNRDKSYNEQFF
>.|TRBV5-6|TRBJ2-5|.
TGTGCCAGCAGCTTGGCTCCGGGAGAAGAGACCCAGTACTTC
CASSLAPGEETQYF
>.|TRBV28|TRBJ2-1|TRBD1
TGTGCCAGCAGAAGTGGGACAGTTTACAATGAGCAGTTCTTC
CASRSGTVYNEQFF
>few|TRBV27|TRBJ2-1|TRBD2
TGTGCCAGCAACAGGGCTAGCGGGACCGAGCAGTTCTTC
CASNRASGTEQFF
>.|TRBV27|TRBJ1-1|TRBD1
TGTGCCAGCAGTTTGACGTCAGGGGGAACTGAAGCTTTCTTT
CASSLTSGGTEAFF
>few|TRBV6-6|TRBJ2-2|TRBD1
TGTGCCAGCAGCCCCGGACAGGGATTCGGGGAGCTGTTTTTT
CASSPGQGFGELFF
>.|TRBV29-1|TRBJ2-7|TRBD1
TGCAGCGTTGAAGACTCCGGGACAGGGTTCAACGAGCAGTACTTC
CSVEDSGTGFNEQYF
>.|TRBV28|TRBJ1-5|TRBD1
TGTGCCAGCAGCTACTCCCGGGACAGGGCCCCTGGGGGTCAGCCCCAGCATTTT
CASSYSRDRAPGGQPQHF
>.|TRBV7-9|TRBJ2-1|.
TGTGCCAGCAGCTTAGCTAGCTCCCCCTACAATGAGCAGTTCTTC
CASSLASSPYNEQFF